This TCR beta chain was retrieved from a study of shared clonotypes between healthy human individuals. Study-level information: Per donor, CD8 memory used one plate, CD8 naive used two, CD4 memory used three and CD4 naive used three.

Some clones are missing from TCRdb's copy, which holds only in-frame ones; the method was immunoSEQ multiplex PCR. The sample consists of more than 2,000,000 clones, just over 90% of them appearing once. Regarding the study as a whole: Naive subsets tended to show greater estimated richness than memory subsets.

Trimming pared 6 bases from V and 4 bases from J, leaving 13 bases between. This CDR3 contains 14 residues. The V gene's germline CDR1 is MNHNS and CDR2 SASEGT. Details on this clone: The antigen is undetermined.

This chain links TRBV6-1 with TRBJ1-5; unclear D gene. The receptor was isolated from a young man in good health. Some clones in this sample may be carry-over from other donors' samples. The sequenced material came from naive CD4+ T cells from PBMCs. Subset noted: CD45RA+ positively selected. The CDR3 nucleotides read TGTGCCAGCAGGAGGTCAAGGCAGAATCAGCCCCAGCATTTT. Encoded protein: CASRRSRQNQPQHF.